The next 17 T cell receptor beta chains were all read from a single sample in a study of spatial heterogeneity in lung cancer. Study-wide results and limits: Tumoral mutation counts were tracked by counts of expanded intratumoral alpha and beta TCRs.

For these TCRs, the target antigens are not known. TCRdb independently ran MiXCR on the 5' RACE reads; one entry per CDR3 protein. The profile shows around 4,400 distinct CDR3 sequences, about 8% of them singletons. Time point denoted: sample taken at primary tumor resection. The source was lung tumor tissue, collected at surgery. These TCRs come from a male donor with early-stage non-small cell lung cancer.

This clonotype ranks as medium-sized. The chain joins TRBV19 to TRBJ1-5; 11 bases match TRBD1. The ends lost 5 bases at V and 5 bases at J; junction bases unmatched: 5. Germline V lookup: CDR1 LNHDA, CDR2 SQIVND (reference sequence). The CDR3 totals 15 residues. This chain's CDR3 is CASSLGQGAHQPQHF. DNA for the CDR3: TGTGCCAGTAGTCTCGGACAGGGGGCGCATCAGCCCCAGCATTTT. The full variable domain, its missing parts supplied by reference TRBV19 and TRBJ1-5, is DGGITQSPKYLFRKEGQNVTLSCEQNLNHDAMYWYRQDPGQGLRLIYYSQIVNDFQKGDIAEGYSVSREKKESFPLTVTSAQKNPTAFYLCASSLGQGAHQPQHFGDGTRLSIL.

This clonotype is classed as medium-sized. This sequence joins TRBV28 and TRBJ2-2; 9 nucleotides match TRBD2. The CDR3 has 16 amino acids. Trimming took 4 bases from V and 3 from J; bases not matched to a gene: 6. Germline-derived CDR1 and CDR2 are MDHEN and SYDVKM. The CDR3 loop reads CASSSPGGRDTGELFF. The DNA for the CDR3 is TGTGCCAGCAGTTCCCCGGGCGGGAGGGACACCGGGGAGCTGTTTTTT.

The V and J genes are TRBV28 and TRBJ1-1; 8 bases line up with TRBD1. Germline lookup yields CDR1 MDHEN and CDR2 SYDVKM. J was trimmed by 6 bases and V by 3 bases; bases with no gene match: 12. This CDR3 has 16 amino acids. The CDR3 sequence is CASSFYSWTGQAEAFF. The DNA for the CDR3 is TGTGCCAGCAGTTTCTACAGTTGGACAGGGCAGGCTGAAGCTTTCTTT.

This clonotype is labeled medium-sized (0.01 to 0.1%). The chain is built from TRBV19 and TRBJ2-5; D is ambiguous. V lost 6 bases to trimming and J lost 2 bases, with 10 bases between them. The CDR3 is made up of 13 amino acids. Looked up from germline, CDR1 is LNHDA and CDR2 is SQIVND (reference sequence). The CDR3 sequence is CASRFTDQETQYF. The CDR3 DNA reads TGTGCCAGTAGGTTTACAGATCAAGAGACCCAGTACTTC.

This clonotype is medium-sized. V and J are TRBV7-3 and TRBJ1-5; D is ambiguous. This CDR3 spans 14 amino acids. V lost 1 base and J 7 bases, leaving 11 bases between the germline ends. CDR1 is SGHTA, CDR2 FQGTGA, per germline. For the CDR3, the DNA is TGTGCCAGCAGCTTAATGGGGTCTGGGCAGCCCCAGCATTTT. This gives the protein CASSLMGSGQPQHF.

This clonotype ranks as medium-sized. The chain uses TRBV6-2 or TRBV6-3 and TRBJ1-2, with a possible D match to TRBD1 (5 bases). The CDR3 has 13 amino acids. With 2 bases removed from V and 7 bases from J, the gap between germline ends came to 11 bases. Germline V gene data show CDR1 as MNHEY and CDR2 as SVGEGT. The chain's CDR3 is CASSYAQGFGYTF. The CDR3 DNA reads TGTGCCAGCAGTTACGCCCAGGGTTTTGGCTACACCTTC.

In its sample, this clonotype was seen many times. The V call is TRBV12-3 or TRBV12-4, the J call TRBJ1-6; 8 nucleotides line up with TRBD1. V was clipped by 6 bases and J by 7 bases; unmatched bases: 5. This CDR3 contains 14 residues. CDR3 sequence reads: CASRLGQENSPLHF. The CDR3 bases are TGTGCCAGCAGATTGGGACAGGAAAATTCACCCCTCCACTTT.

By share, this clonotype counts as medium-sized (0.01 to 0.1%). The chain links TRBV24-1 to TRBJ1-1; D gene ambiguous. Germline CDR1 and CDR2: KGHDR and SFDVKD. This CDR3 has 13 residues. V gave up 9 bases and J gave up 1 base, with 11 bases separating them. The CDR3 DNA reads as TGTGCCACCCAAAATCAGCCGAACACTGAAGCTTTCTTT. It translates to CATQNQPNTEAFF.

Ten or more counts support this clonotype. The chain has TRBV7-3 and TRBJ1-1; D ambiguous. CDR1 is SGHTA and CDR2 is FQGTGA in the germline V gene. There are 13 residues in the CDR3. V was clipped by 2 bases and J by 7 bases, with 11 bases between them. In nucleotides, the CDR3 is TGTGCCAGCAGCTTAGGCCCCATGGGTGAAGCTTTCTTT. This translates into CASSLGPMGEAFF.

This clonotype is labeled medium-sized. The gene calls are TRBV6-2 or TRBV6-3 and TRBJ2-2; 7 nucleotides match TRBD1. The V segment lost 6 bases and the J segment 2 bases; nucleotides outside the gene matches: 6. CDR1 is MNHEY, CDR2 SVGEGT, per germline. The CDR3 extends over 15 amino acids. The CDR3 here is CASSPDRRNTGELFF. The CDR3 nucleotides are TGTGCCAGCAGCCCGGACAGGAGAAACACCGGGGAGCTGTTTTTT.

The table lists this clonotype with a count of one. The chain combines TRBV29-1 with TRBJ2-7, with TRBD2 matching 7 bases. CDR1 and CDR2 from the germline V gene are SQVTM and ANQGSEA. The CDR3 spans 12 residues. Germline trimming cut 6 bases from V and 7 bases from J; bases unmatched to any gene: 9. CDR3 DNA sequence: TGCAGCGTGCTAGCGGCCCTCCGGGAGCAGTACTTC. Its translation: CSVLAALREQYF.

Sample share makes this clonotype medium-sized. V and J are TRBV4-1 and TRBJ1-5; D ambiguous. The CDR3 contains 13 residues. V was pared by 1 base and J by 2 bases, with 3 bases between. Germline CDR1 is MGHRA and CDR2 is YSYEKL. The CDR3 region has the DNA TGCGCCAGCAGCCAAGGTGGCAATCAGCCCCAGCATTTT. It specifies CASSQGGNQPQHF.

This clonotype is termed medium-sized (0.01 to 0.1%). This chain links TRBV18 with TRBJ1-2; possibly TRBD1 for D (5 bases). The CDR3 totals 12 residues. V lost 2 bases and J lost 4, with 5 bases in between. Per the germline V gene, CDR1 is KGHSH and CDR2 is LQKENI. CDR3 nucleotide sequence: TGTGCCAGCTCACCAGACAGCTATGGCTACACCTTC. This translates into CASSPDSYGYTF.

CDR3 loop: CASSLKRGGAKGTDTQYF. As DNA, the CDR3 is TGTGCCAGCAGCTTGAAGCGCGGGGGGGCGAAGGGCACAGATACGCAGTATTTT. The chain employs TRBV5-4 and TRBJ2-3, with 9 positions matching TRBD2. CDR1 and CDR2 from the germline V gene are SGHNT and YYREEE (reference sequence). Trimming cost V 1 base and J 1 base; bases outside gene matches: 10. The CDR3 covers 18 residues.

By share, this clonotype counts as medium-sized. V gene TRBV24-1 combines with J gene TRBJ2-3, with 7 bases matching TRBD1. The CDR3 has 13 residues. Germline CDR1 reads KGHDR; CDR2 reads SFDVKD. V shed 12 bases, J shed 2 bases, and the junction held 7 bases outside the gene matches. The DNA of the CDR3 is TGTGCCTCCCGGGACAGAAACACAGATACGCAGTATTTT. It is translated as CASRDRNTDTQYF.

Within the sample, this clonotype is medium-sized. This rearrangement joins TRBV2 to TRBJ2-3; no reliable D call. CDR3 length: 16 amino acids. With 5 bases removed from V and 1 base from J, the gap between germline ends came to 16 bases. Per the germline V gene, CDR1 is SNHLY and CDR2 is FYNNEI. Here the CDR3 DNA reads TGTGCCAGCAGTCGCGGACCGGTAATGGGCACAGATACGCAGTATTTT. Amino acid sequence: CASSRGPVMGTDTQYF.

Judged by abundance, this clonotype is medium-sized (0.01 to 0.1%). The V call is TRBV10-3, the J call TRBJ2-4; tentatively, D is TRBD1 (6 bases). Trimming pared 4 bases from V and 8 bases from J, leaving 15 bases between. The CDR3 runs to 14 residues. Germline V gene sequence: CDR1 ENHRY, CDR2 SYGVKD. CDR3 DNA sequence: TGTGCCATCAGTGGGGACACCGCCGACGACATTCAGTACTTC. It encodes CAISGDTADDIQYF.